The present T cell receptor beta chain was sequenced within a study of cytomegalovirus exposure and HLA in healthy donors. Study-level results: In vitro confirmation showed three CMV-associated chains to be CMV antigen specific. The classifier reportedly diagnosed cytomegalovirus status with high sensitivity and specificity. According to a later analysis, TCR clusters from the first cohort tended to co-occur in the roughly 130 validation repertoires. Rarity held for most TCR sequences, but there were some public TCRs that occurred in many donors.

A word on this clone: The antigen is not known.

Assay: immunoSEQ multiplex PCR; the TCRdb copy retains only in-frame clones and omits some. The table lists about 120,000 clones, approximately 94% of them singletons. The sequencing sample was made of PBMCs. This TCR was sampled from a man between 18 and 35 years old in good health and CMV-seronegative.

The CDR3 DNA reads as TGTGCCAGCAGTGGAGGCGGAGGTTCCTACGAGCAGTACTTC. Translated, it gives CASSGGGGSYEQYF. The chain is built from TRBV27 and TRBJ2-7, with D tentatively TRBD2 (5 bases). The CDR3 sequence is 14 residues long. Germline-derived CDR1 and CDR2 are MNHEY and SMNVEV (reference sequence). Trimming took 5 bases from V and 1 from J, leaving 12 bases between them.